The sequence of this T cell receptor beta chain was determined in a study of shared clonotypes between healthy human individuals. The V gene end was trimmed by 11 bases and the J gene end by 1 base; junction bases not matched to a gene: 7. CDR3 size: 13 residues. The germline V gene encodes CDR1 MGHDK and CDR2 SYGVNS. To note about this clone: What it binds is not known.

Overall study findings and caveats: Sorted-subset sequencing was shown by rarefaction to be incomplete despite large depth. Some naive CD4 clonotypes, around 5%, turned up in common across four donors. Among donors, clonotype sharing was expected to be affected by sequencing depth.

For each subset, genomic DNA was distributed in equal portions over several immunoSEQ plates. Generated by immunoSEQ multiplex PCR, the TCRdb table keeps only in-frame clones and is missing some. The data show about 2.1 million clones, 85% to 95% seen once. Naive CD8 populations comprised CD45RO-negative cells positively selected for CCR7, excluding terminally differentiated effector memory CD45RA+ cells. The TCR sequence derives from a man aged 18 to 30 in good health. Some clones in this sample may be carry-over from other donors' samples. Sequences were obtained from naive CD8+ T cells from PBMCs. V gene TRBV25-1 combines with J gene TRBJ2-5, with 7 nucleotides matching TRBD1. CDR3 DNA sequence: TGTGCCGCCACTGGGGACAGCCAAGAGACCCAGTACTTC. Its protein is CAATGDSQETQYF.